This TCR beta chain was observed in a study of molecular identifiers for immune sequencing clone quantification. For the study at large: Replicate runs used RNA from about 19,000 or 110,000 naive CD8 cells, which was split five ways into aliquots, and four of those aliquots were then sequenced.

Study-wide findings and caveats: Among around 970,000 naive cells, spiked Jurkat TCR RNA from a single cell was reportedly detectable. Highly expanded clones may be undercounted when identical TCR molecules share barcodes.

This clonotype has ten or more counts. Antigen unknown. Bulk TCR library preparation followed previously described methods with listed TCR primers. TCRdb called the PCR reads again in MiXCR, with one record for every CDR3 protein. The repertoire holds roughly 71,000 distinct CDR3 sequences, approximately 17% seen once, with roughly 1.6% in the top ten. The CDR3 runs to 12 residues. Between the trimmed V and J ends, which lost 6 bases and 5 bases, there was a span of 10 bases. CDR1 is MNHEY, CDR2 SMNVEV, per germline (reference sequence). The chain links TRBV27 to TRBJ1-1; weak D call: TRBD1 (5 bases). The TCR sequence derives from a human donor in good health. Some libraries in this study had Jurkat cell RNA spiked in. Sequencing was performed on naive CD8+ T cells from blood, with Jurkat cell RNA spiked in. Subset denoted: FACS-sorted CD8+CD4-CCR7+CD45RA+ naive T cells. Written as DNA, the CDR3 is TGTGCCAGCAGGGGGGGATGGACTGAAGCTTTCTTT. Protein: CASRGGWTEAFF.